The 31 T cell receptor beta chains below were found in one sample sequenced in a study of blood T cell repertoires in COVID-19. Assay: immunoSEQ multiplex PCR; the TCRdb copy retains only in-frame clones and omits some. The sample yields some 240,000 clones, around 90% seen once. Material: peripheral blood. These receptors all come from a man in his 60s who had recovered from COVID-19.

This clone has just one count. The chain uses TRBV18 and TRBJ2-5; 9 nucleotides match TRBD2. V dropped 4 bases and J dropped 5; count of bases not matched to a gene: 8. CDR1 and CDR2 (germline): KGHSH, LQKENI. This CDR3 is built from 15 residues. The CDR3 protein is CASSLQSGGLETQYF. The CDR3 nucleotides are TGTGCCAGCTCACTCCAGAGCGGGGGGCTCGAGACCCAGTACTTC.

The chain carries TRBV4-1 and TRBJ1-5, with 10 bases that match TRBD1. CDR1 and CDR2 from the germline V gene are MGHRA and YSYEKL. V lost 1 base, J lost 8 bases, and 8 bases stayed unmatched. The CDR3 is 16 residues long. The CDR3 region is CASSQGPGTGVKPQHF. The CDR3 nucleotides are TGCGCCAGCAGCCAAGGCCCCGGGACAGGGGTCAAGCCCCAGCATTTT.

The gene calls are TRBV15 and TRBJ1-3; D call uncertain. Germline V gives CDR1 LNHNV, CDR2 YYDKDF (reference sequence). The CDR3 totals 17 residues. V was trimmed by 0 bases and J by 0 bases, leaving 12 bases between them. The CDR3 DNA follows: TGTGCCACCAGCAGAGATCTCCTGTCTGTCTCTGGAAACACCATATATTTT. Translated, it gives CATSRDLLSVSGNTIYF.

The chain couples TRBV3-1 (or the pseudogene TRBV3-2) to TRBJ2-7, with D perhaps TRBD2 (6 bases). Germline CDR1 and CDR2: LGHDT and YNNKEL (reference sequence). The CDR3 spans 13 residues. The V end lost 2 bases, the J end lost 4 bases, and 9 bases lay between the germline ends. The CDR3 region has the DNA TGTGCCAGCAGCCAATTGGCGGGATACGAGCAGTACTTC. Encoded protein: CASSQLAGYEQYF.

The gene calls are TRBV5-4 and TRBJ2-3, with 8 nucleotides matching TRBD2. V gave up 4 bases and J gave up 4 bases; unmatched junction bases: 14. Germline loops: CDR1 SGHNT, CDR2 YYREEE (reference sequence). The CDR3 has 17 amino acids. CDR3 loop: CASSGLLSGTRADTQYF. The CDR3 DNA reads TGTGCCAGCAGCGGACTTCTTAGCGGGACAAGGGCAGATACGCAGTATTTT. Variable domain in full (rest from reference TRBV5-4 and TRBJ2-3): ETGVTQSPTHLIKTRGQQVTLRCSSQSGHNTVSWYQQALGQGPQFIFQYYREEENGRGNFPPRFSGLQFPNYSSELNVNALELDDSALYLCASSGLLSGTRADTQYFGPGTRLTVL.

The chain carries TRBV12-5 and TRBJ2-7; D is perhaps TRBD2 (6 bases). This CDR3 is built from 19 residues. Germline-derived CDR1 and CDR2 are LGHNT and FRNRAP. Trimming removed 0 bases at V and 0 bases at J, with 21 bases between. CDR3 amino acids: CASGLVLIAGPWSSYEQYF. Written as DNA, the CDR3 is TGTGCTAGTGGTTTGGTACTGATCGCGGGGCCTTGGAGCTCCTACGAGCAGTACTTC. The full variable domain, in which reference TRBV12-5 and TRBJ2-7 provide the parts outside the CDR3, is DARVTQTPRHKVTEMGQEVTMRCQPILGHNTVFWYRQTMMQGLELLAYFRNRAPLDDSGMPKDRFSAEMPDATLATLKIQPSEPRDSAVYFCASGLVLIAGPWSSYEQYFGPGTRLTVT.

V is TRBV6-6 and J is TRBJ1-2; no definite D call. The length of the CDR3 is 15 residues. Germline lookup yields CDR1 MNHNY and CDR2 SVGAGI (reference sequence). Trimming shortened V by 6 bases and J by 1 base, and 15 bases separated the two germline ends. The CDR3 region has the DNA TGTGCCAGCAGATACCGGAGTATCGGTAACTATGGCTACACCTTC. It encodes CASRYRSIGNYGYTF.

The chain links TRBV6-4 to TRBJ1-4; maybe TRBD1 (6 bases). Germline V gene lookup returns CDR1 MRHNA and CDR2 SNTAGT. V gave up 9 bases and J gave up 5 bases, with 19 bases separating them. The CDR3 runs to 15 residues. The CDR3 nucleotides read TGTGCCAGTTCGGATGTTACAGGGTCAAATGAAAAACTGTTTTTT. It encodes CASSDVTGSNEKLFF.

In this sample, this clone turned up once. The V and J genes are TRBV6-6 and TRBJ2-1, with TRBD1 identical over 8 bases. The germline gives CDR1 MNHNY, CDR2 SVGAGI (reference sequence). Trimming took 10 bases from V and 9 from J; bases not matched to a gene: 11. The CDR3 runs to 13 residues. In DNA form, the CDR3 reads TGTGCCACCCGTTCGGACAGGGCCGGTGAGCAGTTCTTC. Translated: CATRSDRAGEQFF.

V usage is TRBV5-8 and J usage is TRBJ2-1; 10 bases agree with TRBD2. Germline-derived CDR1 and CDR2 are SGHTS and YDEGEE. J lost 7 bases, V lost 4 bases, and 14 bases had no gene match. This CDR3 is 17 amino acids long. The CDR3 loop is CASSAGTSAGGGNEQFF. Here the CDR3 DNA reads TGTGCCAGCAGCGCAGGAACGTCAGCGGGAGGGGGGAATGAGCAGTTCTTC. Filled out from reference TRBV5-8 and TRBJ2-1, the complete variable domain reads EAGVTQSPTHLIKTRGQQATLRCSPISGHTSVYWYQQALGLGLQFLLWYDEGEERNRGNFPPRFSGRQFPNYSSELNVNALELEDSALYLCASSAGTSAGGGNEQFFGPGTRLTVL.

The rearrangement links TRBV5-1 to TRBJ1-2; possible D gene TRBD1, 5 bases. V lost 0 bases to trimming and J lost 1 base, with 7 bases between them. The CDR3 spans 14 residues. Germline V gene sequence: CDR1 SGHRS, CDR2 YFSETQ. CDR3 amino acids: CASSLDRINYGYTF. The CDR3 bases are TGCGCCAGCAGCTTGGACAGGATTAACTATGGCTACACCTTC.

The rearrangement uses TRBV11-2 and TRBJ2-3; 8 bases match TRBD1. Germline CDR1 and CDR2: SGHAT and FQNNGV. The CDR3 extends over 16 amino acids. With V trimmed by 5 bases and J by 1 base, 8 bases remained unmatched. The CDR3 protein is CASSPDRGGGTDTQYF. For the CDR3, the DNA is TGTGCCAGCAGCCCCGACAGGGGTGGGGGCACAGATACGCAGTATTTT.

The chain couples TRBV5-5 to TRBJ2-3; 9 nucleotides agree with TRBD1. This CDR3 region has 15 residues. Trimming at V came to 4 bases and at J to 1 base, leaving 4 bases not matched to a gene. Germline V gene sequence: CDR1 SGHKS, CDR2 YYEKEE (reference sequence). The CDR3 region is CASSLQGAGTDTQYF. The CDR3 DNA sequence: TGTGCCAGCAGCCTACAGGGGGCAGGCACAGATACGCAGTATTTT. Combining the CDR3 with reference TRBV5-5 and TRBJ2-3 gives the whole variable domain DAGVTQSPTHLIKTRGQQVTLRCSPISGHKSVSWYQQVLGQGPQFIFQYYEKEERGRGNFPDRFSARQFPNYSSELNVNALLLGDSALYLCASSLQGAGTDTQYFGPGTRLTVL.

The CDR3 nucleotides are TGTGCCATCAGTTCGGAACAGGGTCGGGTGGGCACTGAAGCTTTCTTT. This encodes CAISSEQGRVGTEAFF. This chain links TRBV10-3 with TRBJ1-1, with D possibly TRBD1 on 6 matching bases. Looked up from germline, CDR1 is ENHRY and CDR2 is SYGVKD. The CDR3 covers 16 residues. Trimming removed 5 bases from V and 4 bases from J, with 20 bases in between.

This clone was seen just once. The V and J genes are TRBV18 and TRBJ1-6, with D perhaps TRBD1 (5 bases). Germline V CDR1 and CDR2: KGHSH, LQKENI. This CDR3 spans 15 amino acids. V lost 4 bases, J lost 6 bases, and 13 bases lay in between. The CDR3 DNA reads as TGTGCCAGCTCACAAAGCAGGGTTGGTAATTCACCCCTCCACTTT. It specifies CASSQSRVGNSPLHF.

The chain uses TRBV5-1 and TRBJ2-5; TRBD1 aligns across 8 bases. The CDR3 sequence is 16 residues long. The V segment lost 4 bases and the J segment 4 bases; nucleotides outside the gene matches: 12. CDR1 and CDR2 from the germline V gene are SGHRS and YFSETQ. The CDR3 sequence: CASSLGLGQGLETQYF. Written as DNA, the CDR3 is TGCGCCAGCAGCCTAGGGCTCGGACAGGGCTTAGAGACCCAGTACTTC. The entire variable domain, with the rest obtained from reference TRBV5-1 and TRBJ2-5, is as follows: KAGVTQTPRYLIKTRGQQVTLSCSPISGHRSVSWYQQTPGQGLQFLFEYFSETQRNKGNFPGRFSGRQFSNSRSEMNVSTLELGDSALYLCASSLGLGQGLETQYFGPGTRLLVL.

The CDR3 DNA sequence: TGTGCCAGCCTGTCGGAGGGCCACGAGCAGTACTTC. It encodes CASLSEGHEQYF. This chain links TRBV12-3 or TRBV12-4 with TRBJ2-7; possibly TRBD2 for D (6 bases). V dropped 8 bases and J dropped 5 bases, with 13 bases sitting between them. The CDR3 runs to 12 residues.

The rearrangement joins TRBV7-9 to TRBJ2-7; 8 nucleotides align to TRBD1. After removal of 3 bases from V and 3 bases from J, the junction contained 10 bases not matched to a gene. The CDR3 totals 16 residues. Germline CDR1 is SEHNR and CDR2 is FQNEAQ (reference sequence). The CDR3 DNA follows: TGTGCCAGCAGCTTCCGAGGACAGGGCCATCGCTACGAGCAGTACTTC. It codes for CASSFRGQGHRYEQYF.

DNA for the CDR3: TGTGCCAGCAGAAACCGGGCGGGACAGCATGAAAAACTGTTTTTT. This gives the protein CASRNRAGQHEKLFF. The chain employs TRBV27 and TRBJ1-4, with 7 bases lining up with TRBD1. V was clipped by 6 bases and J by 6 bases; unmatched bases: 10. In germline, CDR1 is MNHEY, CDR2 SMNVEV (reference sequence). The CDR3 has 15 residues.

The chain employs TRBV7-9 and TRBJ2-1, with D tentatively TRBD1 (6 bases). V gave up 0 bases and J gave up 10 bases, with 13 bases separating them. The CDR3 runs to 14 residues. CDR1 and CDR2 from the germline V gene are SEHNR and FQNEAQ (reference sequence). CDR3 sequence reads: CASSLAIRGGEQFF. CDR3 nucleotides: TGTGCCAGCAGCTTAGCAATCAGAGGGGGAGAGCAGTTCTTC.

This clone turned up a few times. V gene TRBV9 combines with J gene TRBJ1-6; TRBD1 is a possible D gene (6 bases). The CDR3 consists of 15 residues. V was pared by 3 bases and J by 7 bases, with 14 bases between. Germline CDR1 is SGDLS and CDR2 is YYNGEE. The CDR3 protein is CASSGNTGTNSPLHF. The CDR3 bases are TGTGCCAGCAGCGGAAATACAGGGACAAATTCACCCCTCCACTTT.

The chain carries TRBV6-4 and TRBJ2-1; TRBD2 matches 8 bases. The germline gives CDR1 MRHNA, CDR2 SNTAGT. The CDR3 sequence is 17 residues long. Germline trimming cut 0 bases from V and 2 bases from J; bases unmatched to any gene: 6. CDR3 protein: CASSDSTAGATYNEQFF. As DNA, the CDR3 is TGTGCCAGCAGTGACTCGACAGCGGGGGCCACCTACAATGAGCAGTTCTTC.

A single count supports this clone. The rearrangement links TRBV7-3 to TRBJ2-3, with D perhaps matching TRBD2 (6 bases). This CDR3 is 14 amino acids long. The V and J ends lost 4 bases and 0 bases respectively, with 8 bases between them. CDR1 SGHTA and CDR2 FQGTGA come from the germline V gene. CDR3 nucleotide sequence: TGTGCCAGCAGCTCCGGGACTAGCACAGATACGCAGTATTTT. Translated, it gives CASSSGTSTDTQYF. Full variable domain (rest looked up from reference TRBV7-3 and TRBJ2-3): GAGVSQTPSNKVTEKGKYVELRCDPISGHTALYWYRQSLGQGPEFLIYFQGTGAADDSGLPNDRFFAVRPEGSVSTLKIQRTERGDSAVYLCASSSGTSTDTQYFGPGTRLTVL.

This clone was observed a few times. This chain connects TRBV7-3 to TRBJ2-2; D gene uncertain. CDR1 and CDR2 from the germline V gene are SGHTA and FQGTGA. The CDR3 totals 16 residues. The V end lost 1 base, the J end lost 0 bases, and 9 bases lay between the germline ends. CDR3 nucleotides: TGTGCCAGCAGCTTAAACGCCCCTACGAACACCGGGGAGCTGTTTTTT. Its protein is CASSLNAPTNTGELFF.

The V call is TRBV2, the J call TRBJ2-1, with 13 bases lining up with TRBD2. V trimming: 6 bases; J trimming: 7 bases; junction bases outside the gene matches: 9. The CDR3 sequence is 16 residues long. The germline V gene encodes CDR1 SNHLY and CDR2 FYNNEI. CDR3: CASRPELAGGLNEQFF. CDR3 nucleotides: TGTGCCAGCAGGCCGGAACTAGCGGGAGGGCTGAATGAGCAGTTCTTC.

This chain connects TRBV9 to TRBJ2-1; tentatively, D is TRBD2 (5 bases). In germline, CDR1 is SGDLS, CDR2 YYNGEE. This CDR3 spans 13 amino acids. Deletions cut 4 bases from V and 8 bases from J, with 13 bases between. The chain's CDR3 is CASSSRLADEQFF. The CDR3 DNA sequence: TGTGCCAGCAGCTCCCGGCTAGCTGATGAGCAGTTCTTC.

The chain uses TRBV7-2 and TRBJ1-2; 9 positions match TRBD1. This CDR3 region has 15 residues. V lost 5 bases, J lost 1 base, and 5 bases stayed unmatched. CDR1 SGHTA and CDR2 FQGNSA come from the germline V gene. The DNA of the CDR3 is TGTGCCAGCAGCACCCGGGACAGGGTTAACTATGGCTACACCTTC. This sequence encodes CASSTRDRVNYGYTF.

The chain has TRBV3-1 (or the pseudogene TRBV3-2) and TRBJ1-5; TRBD1 matches 7 bases. This CDR3 is 15 amino acids long. Germline lookup yields CDR1 LGHDT and CDR2 YNNKEL (reference sequence). V trimming: 4 bases; J trimming: 4 bases; junction bases outside the gene matches: 7. CDR3 nucleotide sequence: TGTGCCAGCAGCCCGGAGCCCAGGGGGAATCAGCCCCAGCATTTT. This gives the protein CASSPEPRGNQPQHF.

The chain joins TRBV6-2 or TRBV6-3 to TRBJ2-7, with a tentative D call TRBD1 (5 bases). CDR3 length: 14 residues. Between the trimmed V and J ends, which lost 6 bases and 2 bases, there was a span of 14 bases. Germline values: CDR1 MNHEY, CDR2 SVGEGT. The CDR3 bases are TGTGCCAGCAGCCCCTCGCAGGGCCCCTACGAGCAGTACTTC. This translates into CASSPSQGPYEQYF.

This chain joins TRBV15 and TRBJ1-6; 9 bases line up with TRBD1. The CDR3 is 16 amino acids. The germline gives CDR1 LNHNV, CDR2 YYDKDF (reference sequence). V lost 2 bases and J lost 7; bases outside the gene matches: 6. CDR3 sequence (DNA): TGTGCCACCAGCAGATTATTGGGACAGGGAAATTCACCCCTCCACTTT. The encoded protein is CATSRLLGQGNSPLHF.

The chain is built from TRBV7-6 and TRBJ2-5; 11 nucleotides match TRBD2. V shed 5 bases, J shed 5 bases, and the junction held 7 bases outside the gene matches. Germline V CDR1 and CDR2: SGHVS, FNYEAQ. The CDR3 loop spans 15 amino acids. CDR3 amino acids: CASSPLAGGPETQYF. DNA for the CDR3: TGTGCCAGCAGCCCGTTAGCGGGGGGGCCGGAGACCCAGTACTTC.